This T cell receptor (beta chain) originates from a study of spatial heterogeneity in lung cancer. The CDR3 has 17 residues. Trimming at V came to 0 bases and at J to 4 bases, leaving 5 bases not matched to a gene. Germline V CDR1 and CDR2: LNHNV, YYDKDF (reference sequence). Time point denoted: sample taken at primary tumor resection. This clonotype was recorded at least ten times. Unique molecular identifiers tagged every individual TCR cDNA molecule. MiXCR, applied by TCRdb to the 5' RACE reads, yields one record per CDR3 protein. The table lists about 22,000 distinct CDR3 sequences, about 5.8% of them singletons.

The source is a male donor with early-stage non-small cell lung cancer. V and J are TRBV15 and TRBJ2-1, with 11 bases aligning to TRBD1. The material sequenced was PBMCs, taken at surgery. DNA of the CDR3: TGTGCCACCAGCAGAGATTGGGGACAGGGGGTTTACAATGAGCAGTTCTTC. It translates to CATSRDWGQGVYNEQFF.